Presented here are 2 T cell receptor beta chains from one specimen sequenced in a study of blood T cell repertoires in COVID-19. Clones were read by immunoSEQ multiplex PCR, and TCRdb kept only the in-frame ones, dropping some. Of 80,000 or so clones in the sample, 65% to 85% were seen once. The specimen sequenced was peripheral blood. These TCRs come from a woman aged 55-70 years with acute or convalescent COVID-19.

The chain recombines TRBV24-1 with TRBJ1-2; 9 bases map to TRBD1. Unmatched junction bases numbered 3, after V lost 4 bases and J lost 4 bases. Germline CDR1 KGHDR, CDR2 SFDVKD. The CDR3 consists of 14 residues. For the CDR3, the DNA is TGTGCCACCAGTGACCCGGACAGGGGCTATGGCTACACCTTC. Encoded protein: CATSDPDRGYGYTF.

J is TRBJ2-2 and V is TRBV9; D possibly corresponds to TRBD2 (5 bases). The CDR3 runs 17 residues. Germline CDR1 SGDLS, CDR2 YYNGEE. V lost 3 bases and J lost 4, with 19 bases in between. The CDR3 DNA follows: TGTGCCAGCAGCGCCTTAGCGAGCCCGAGACCCACCGGGGAGCTGTTTTTT. Encoded protein: CASSALASPRPTGELFF.